Following are 7 T cell receptor beta chains from one sample sequenced in a study of cytotoxic CD8 clonotypes in ibrutinib-treated CLL. Data came from immunoSEQ multiplex PCR; TCRdb stores just in-frame clones and leaves some out. Among around 300,000 clones listed, roughly 79% were seen once. This specimen was PBMCs, taken before ibrutinib treatment. These receptors were taken from a human donor with chronic lymphocytic leukemia.

A remark on this clone: Other DNA sequences in this sample translate to the same CDR3. This chain joins TRBV4-2 and TRBJ2-1; unclear D gene. In germline, CDR1 is LGHNA, CDR2 YNFKEQ. Trimming removed 0 bases at V and 0 bases at J, with 12 bases between. CDR3 length equals 17 residues. The DNA of the CDR3 is TGTGCCAGCAGCCAAGATGGGCTTTCTAGCTCCTACAATGAGCAGTTCTTC. This sequence encodes CASSQDGLSSSYNEQFF.

CDR3 DNA: TGTGCCAGCACCTGGCAGCCTGGAAACACCATATATTTT. The encoded protein is CASTWQPGNTIYF. The rearrangement links TRBV6-6 to TRBJ1-3; unclear D gene. The CDR3 covers 13 residues. Germline-derived CDR1 and CDR2 are MNHNY and SVGAGI (reference sequence). V was trimmed by 7 bases and J by 2 bases, leaving 9 bases between them.

The chain links TRBV19 to TRBJ2-1; weak D call: TRBD1 (6 bases). The V gene lost 6 bases and the J gene lost 4 bases, with 10 bases spanning the gap. CDR3 length equals 13 residues. Germline V gene data show CDR1 as LNHDA and CDR2 as SQIVND (reference sequence). This CDR3 is CASRPDSYNEQFF. The CDR3 DNA sequence: TGTGCCAGTAGGCCGGACAGTTACAATGAGCAGTTCTTC.

This clone was found a few times. This rearrangement joins TRBV2 to TRBJ2-3; D is possibly TRBD2 (5 bases). This CDR3 spans 15 amino acids. Germline V gene sequence: CDR1 SNHLY, CDR2 FYNNEI. V lost 6 bases to trimming and J lost 0 bases, with 13 bases between them. The CDR3 DNA is TGTGCCAGCAGCGTCCCGGGAAAAAGCACAGATACGCAGTATTTT. This translates into CASSVPGKSTDTQYF.

V gene TRBV4-3 combines with J gene TRBJ1-4, with a tentative D call TRBD1 (5 bases). V was clipped by 2 bases and J by 5 bases, with 12 bases between them. The germline V gene encodes CDR1 LGHNA and CDR2 YSLEER. This CDR3 contains 15 residues. CDR3 DNA: TGCGCCAGCAGCCAATCTTTCGGGACGAATGAAAAACTGTTTTTT. It codes for CASSQSFGTNEKLFF.

The chain links TRBV9 to TRBJ2-7; maybe TRBD2 (8 bases). Trimming stripped 4 bases from V and 9 bases from J, with 23 bases between. In germline, CDR1 is SGDLS, CDR2 YYNGEE. The CDR3 has 15 residues. CDR3 protein: CASSPWGLGEGAQYF. CDR3 in DNA: TGTGCCAGCAGCCCCTGGGGACTAGGGGAGGGGGCGCAGTACTTC.

J is TRBJ2-7 and V is TRBV15, with TRBD1 identical over 7 bases. From germline, CDR1 is LNHNV and CDR2 YYDKDF (reference sequence). This CDR3 contains 16 residues. Trimming at V came to 0 bases and at J to 2 bases, leaving 7 bases not matched to a gene. The CDR3 sequence is CATSRDRDSFTYEQYF. The CDR3, as DNA: TGTGCCACCAGCAGAGATAGGGACAGCTTCACCTACGAGCAGTACTTC.